This T cell receptor (beta chain) was documented in a study of T cell changes during pregnancy in multiple sclerosis. After removal of 3 bases from V and 4 bases from J, the junction contained 8 bases not matched to a gene. The CDR3 consists of 16 residues. In germline, CDR1 is SGHVS, CDR2 FNYEAQ. The assay was immunoSEQ multiplex PCR, and TCRdb's table has in-frame clones only and misses some. The sample carries 54,000 or so clones, around 93% recorded once. The chain combines TRBV7-6 with TRBJ2-3, with 9 bases that match TRBD1. The source of this sequence is a female donor with multiple sclerosis, enrolled in a pregnancy study. The sample here was CD4+ T cells from peripheral blood mononuclear cells, taken before pregnancy. As DNA, the CDR3 is TGTGCCAGCAGCTTCCCGACAGGGGGATATTCAGATACGCAGTATTTT. Encoded protein: CASSFPTGGYSDTQYF. Full variable domain (remainder filled in from reference TRBV7-6 and TRBJ2-3): GAGVSQSPRYKVTKRGQDVALRCDPISGHVSLYWYRQALGQGPEFLTYFNYEAQQDKSGLPNDRFSAERPEGSISTLTIQRTEQRDSAMYRCASSFPTGGYSDTQYFGPGTRLTVL.